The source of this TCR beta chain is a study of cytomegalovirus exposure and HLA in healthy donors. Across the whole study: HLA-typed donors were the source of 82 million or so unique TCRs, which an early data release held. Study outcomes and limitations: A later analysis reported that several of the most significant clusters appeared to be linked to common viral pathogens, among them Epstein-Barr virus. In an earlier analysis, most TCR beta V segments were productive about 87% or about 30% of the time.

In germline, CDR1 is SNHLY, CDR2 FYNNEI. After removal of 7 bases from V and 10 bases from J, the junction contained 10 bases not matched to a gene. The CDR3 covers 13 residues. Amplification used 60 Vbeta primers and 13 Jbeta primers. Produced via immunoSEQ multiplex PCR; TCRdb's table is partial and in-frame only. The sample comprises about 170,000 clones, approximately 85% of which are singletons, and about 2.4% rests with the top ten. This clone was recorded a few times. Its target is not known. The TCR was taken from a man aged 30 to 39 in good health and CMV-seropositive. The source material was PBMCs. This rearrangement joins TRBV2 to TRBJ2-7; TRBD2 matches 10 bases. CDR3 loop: CASKELAGTPQYF. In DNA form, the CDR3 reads TGTGCCAGCAAAGAACTAGCGGGAACCCCACAGTACTTC.